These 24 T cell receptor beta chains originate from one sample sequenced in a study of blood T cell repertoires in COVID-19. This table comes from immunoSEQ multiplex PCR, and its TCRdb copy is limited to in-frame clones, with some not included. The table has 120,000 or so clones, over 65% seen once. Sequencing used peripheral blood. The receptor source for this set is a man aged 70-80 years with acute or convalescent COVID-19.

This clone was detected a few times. Here the CDR3 DNA reads TGTGCCAGCAGTGAAGCGGGAAGGGGAGGGACCGGGGAGCTGTTTTTT. It encodes CASSEAGRGGTGELFF. The V and J genes are TRBV2 and TRBJ2-2, with TRBD2 identical over 7 bases. V was pared by 0 bases and J by 5 bases, with 6 bases of the junction left unmatched. Germline V gene data show CDR1 as SNHLY and CDR2 as FYNNEI. The length of the CDR3 is 16 residues.

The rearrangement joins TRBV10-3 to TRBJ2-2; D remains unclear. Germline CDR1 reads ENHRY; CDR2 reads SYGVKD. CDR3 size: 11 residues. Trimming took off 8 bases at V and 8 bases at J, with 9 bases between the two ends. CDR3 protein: CAIGEAGELFF. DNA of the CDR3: TGTGCCATCGGCGAGGCTGGGGAGCTGTTTTTT.

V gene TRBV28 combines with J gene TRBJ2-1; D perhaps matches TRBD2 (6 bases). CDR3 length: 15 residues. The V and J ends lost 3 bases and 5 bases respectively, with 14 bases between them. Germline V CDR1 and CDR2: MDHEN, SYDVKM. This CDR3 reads CASSFRASVDNEQFF. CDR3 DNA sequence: TGTGCCAGCAGTTTCCGGGCTAGCGTTGACAATGAGCAGTTCTTC.

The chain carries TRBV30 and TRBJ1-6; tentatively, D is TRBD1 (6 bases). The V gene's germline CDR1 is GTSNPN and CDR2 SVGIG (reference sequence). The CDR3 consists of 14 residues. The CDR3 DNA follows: TGTGCTTTTAAACAGGGACAAGTCTACTCACCCCTCCACTTT. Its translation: CAFKQGQVYSPLHF.

The CDR3 DNA reads TGTGCCAGCAGCTTGGGGCAGATGAATCAGCCCCAGCATTTT. Translation: CASSLGQMNQPQHF. The genes are TRBV5-5 and TRBJ1-5; D gene ambiguous. CDR3 length: 14 residues. Germline assignment: CDR1 SGHKS and CDR2 YYEKEE (reference sequence). The V end was cut by 0 bases, the J end by 4 bases, with 8 bases between.

Written as DNA, the CDR3 is TGTGCCAGCAGTGAATTAGGGGGAACTAGCACAGATACGCAGTATTTT. It yields the protein CASSELGGTSTDTQYF. V gene TRBV2 combines with J gene TRBJ2-3; the D gene is possibly TRBD1 (6 bases). Germline CDR1 is SNHLY and CDR2 is FYNNEI. CDR3 length equals 16 residues. The V gene lost 2 bases and the J gene lost 0 bases, with 12 bases spanning the gap.

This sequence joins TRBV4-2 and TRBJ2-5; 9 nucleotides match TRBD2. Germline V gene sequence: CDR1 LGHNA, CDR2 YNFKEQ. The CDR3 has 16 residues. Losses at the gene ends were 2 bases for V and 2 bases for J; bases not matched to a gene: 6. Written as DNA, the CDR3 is TGTGCCAGCAGCCAAAAGAGCACTAGCGGGCAAGAGACCCAGTACTTC. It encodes CASSQKSTSGQETQYF.

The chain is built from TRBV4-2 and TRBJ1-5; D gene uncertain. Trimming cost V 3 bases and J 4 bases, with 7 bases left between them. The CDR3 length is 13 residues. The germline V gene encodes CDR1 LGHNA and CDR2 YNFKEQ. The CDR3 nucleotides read TGTGCCAGCAGCCACGATACTAATCAGCCCCAGCATTTT. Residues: CASSHDTNQPQHF.

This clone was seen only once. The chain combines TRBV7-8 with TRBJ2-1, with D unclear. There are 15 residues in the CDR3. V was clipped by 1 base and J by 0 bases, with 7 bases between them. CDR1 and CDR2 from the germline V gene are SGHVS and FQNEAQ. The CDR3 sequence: CASSLGSFSYNEQFF. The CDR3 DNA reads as TGTGCCAGCAGCTTAGGCAGTTTCTCCTACAATGAGCAGTTCTTC. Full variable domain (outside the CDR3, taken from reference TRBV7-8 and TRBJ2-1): GAGVSQSPRYKVAKRGQDVALRCDPISGHVSLFWYQQALGQGPEFLTYFQNEAQLDKSGLPSDRFFAERPEGSVSTLKIQRTQQEDSAVYLCASSLGSFSYNEQFFGPGTRLTVL.

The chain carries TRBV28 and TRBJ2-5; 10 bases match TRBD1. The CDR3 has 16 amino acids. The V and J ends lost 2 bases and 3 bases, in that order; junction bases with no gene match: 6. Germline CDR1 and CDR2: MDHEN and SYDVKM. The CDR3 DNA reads TGTGCCAGCAGTTTACCCATTGGGACAGGGGAAGAGACCCAGTACTTC. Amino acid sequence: CASSLPIGTGEETQYF.

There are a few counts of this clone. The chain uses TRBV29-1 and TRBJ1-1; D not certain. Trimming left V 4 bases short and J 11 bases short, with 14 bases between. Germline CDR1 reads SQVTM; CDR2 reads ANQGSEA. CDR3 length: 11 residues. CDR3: CSVVGPEGAFF. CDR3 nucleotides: TGCAGCGTTGTGGGTCCTGAGGGTGCTTTCTTT.

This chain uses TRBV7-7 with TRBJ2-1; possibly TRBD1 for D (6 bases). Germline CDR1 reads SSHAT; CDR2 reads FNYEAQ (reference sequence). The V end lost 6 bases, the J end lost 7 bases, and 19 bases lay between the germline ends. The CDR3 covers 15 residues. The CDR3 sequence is CASSFSGAQGNEQFF. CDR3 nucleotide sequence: TGTGCCAGCAGTTTCAGCGGAGCCCAGGGGAATGAGCAGTTCTTC.

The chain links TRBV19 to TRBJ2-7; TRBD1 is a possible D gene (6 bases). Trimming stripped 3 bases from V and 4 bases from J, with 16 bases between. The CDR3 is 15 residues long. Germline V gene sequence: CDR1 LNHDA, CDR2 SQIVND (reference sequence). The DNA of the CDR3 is TGTGCCAGTAGTATTGTGTGGGGGCAGTTGTACGAGCAGTACTTC. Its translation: CASSIVWGQLYEQYF. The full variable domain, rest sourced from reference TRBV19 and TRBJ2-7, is DGGITQSPKYLFRKEGQNVTLSCEQNLNHDAMYWYRQDPGQGLRLIYYSQIVNDFQKGDIAEGYSVSREKKESFPLTVTSAQKNPTAFYLCASSIVWGQLYEQYFGPGTRLTVT.

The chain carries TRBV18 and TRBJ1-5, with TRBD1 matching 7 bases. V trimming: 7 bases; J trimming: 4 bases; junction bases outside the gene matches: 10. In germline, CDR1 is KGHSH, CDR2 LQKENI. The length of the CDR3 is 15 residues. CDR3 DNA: TGTGCCAGCTACAGGGGTGCCCCGGGGAATCAGCCCCAGCATTTT. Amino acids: CASYRGAPGNQPQHF.

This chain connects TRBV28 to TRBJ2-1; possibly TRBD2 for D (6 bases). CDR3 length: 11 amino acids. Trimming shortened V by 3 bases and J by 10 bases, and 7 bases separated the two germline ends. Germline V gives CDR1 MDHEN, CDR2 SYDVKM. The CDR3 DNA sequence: TGTGCCAGCAGTTTTCGGGGGGAGCAGTTCTTC. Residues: CASSFRGEQFF.

This CDR3 reads CASSYSGGLSNYGYTF. CDR3 sequence (DNA): TGTGCCAGCAGTTACTCGGGAGGGCTTTCGAACTATGGCTACACCTTC. The chain has TRBV6-2 or TRBV6-3 and TRBJ1-2; unclear D gene. CDR3 size: 16 residues. V lost 0 bases and J 2 bases, leaving 13 bases between the germline ends. Germline CDR1 is MNHEY and CDR2 is SVGEGT.

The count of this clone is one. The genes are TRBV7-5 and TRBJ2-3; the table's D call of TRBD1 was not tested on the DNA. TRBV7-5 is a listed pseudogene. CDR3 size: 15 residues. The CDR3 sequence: CARSLTGDGGGTQYF. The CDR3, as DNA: TGTGCCAGAAGCTTGACAGGGGACGGGGGTGGTACGCAGTATTTT.

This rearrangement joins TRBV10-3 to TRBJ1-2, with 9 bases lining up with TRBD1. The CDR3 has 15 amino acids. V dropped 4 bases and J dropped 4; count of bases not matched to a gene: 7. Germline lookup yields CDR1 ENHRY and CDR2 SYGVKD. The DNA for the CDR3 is TGTGCCATCAGTGGTACAGGGGGCAGCGCCTATGGCTACACCTTC. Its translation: CAISGTGGSAYGYTF.

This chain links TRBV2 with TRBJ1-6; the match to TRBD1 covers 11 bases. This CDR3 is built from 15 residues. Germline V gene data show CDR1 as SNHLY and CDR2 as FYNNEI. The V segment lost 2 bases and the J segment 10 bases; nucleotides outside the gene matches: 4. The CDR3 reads CASSESRTGGSPLHF. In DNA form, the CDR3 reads TGTGCCAGCAGTGAATCAAGGACAGGGGGCTCACCCCTCCACTTT.

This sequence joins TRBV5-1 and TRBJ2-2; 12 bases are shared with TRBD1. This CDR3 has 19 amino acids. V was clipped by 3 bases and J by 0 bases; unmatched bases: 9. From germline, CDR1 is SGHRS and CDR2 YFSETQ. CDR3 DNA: TGCGCCAGCAGCTCCGATCTAGGGACAGGGGGCCCGAACACCGGGGAGCTGTTTTTT. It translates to CASSSDLGTGGPNTGELFF.

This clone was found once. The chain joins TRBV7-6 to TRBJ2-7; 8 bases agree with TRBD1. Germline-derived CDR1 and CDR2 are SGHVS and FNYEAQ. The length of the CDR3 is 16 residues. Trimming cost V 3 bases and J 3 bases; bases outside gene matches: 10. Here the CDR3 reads CASSFGSPGGLYEQYF. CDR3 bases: TGTGCCAGCAGCTTTGGGAGCCCAGGGGGCCTCTACGAGCAGTACTTC.

CDR3 nucleotide sequence: TGTGCCAGCAGGGTCGGGCGGGCGAGCTCCTACAATGAGCAGTTCTTC. It specifies CASRVGRASSYNEQFF. J is TRBJ2-1 and V is TRBV2; D might be TRBD2 (5 bases). In germline, CDR1 is SNHLY, CDR2 FYNNEI. V shed 6 bases and J shed 0 bases, with 15 bases lying between them. CDR3 size: 16 residues.

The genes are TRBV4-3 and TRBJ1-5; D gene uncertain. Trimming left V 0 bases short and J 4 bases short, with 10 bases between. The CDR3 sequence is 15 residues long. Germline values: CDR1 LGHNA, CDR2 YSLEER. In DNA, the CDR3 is TGCGCCAGCAGCCAAGACCGGGTGCTGAATCAGCCCCAGCATTTT. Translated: CASSQDRVLNQPQHF.

The CDR3 DNA follows: TGCGCCAGCAGCCAAGAAAACCGGAGGGAACTAACCTTCACAGATACGCAGTATTTT. Protein sequence: CASSQENRRELTFTDTQYF. V and J are TRBV4-3 and TRBJ2-3, with D possibly matching TRBD2 (6 bases). The ends were cut back, 0 bases at V and 2 bases at J, with 21 bases in the middle. The V gene's germline CDR1 is LGHNA and CDR2 YSLEER. The CDR3 contains 19 residues.